This T cell receptor (beta chain) came from a study of OX40 agonist ivuxolimab in advanced cancers. Study as a whole: Of mixed ages from about 23 to 79 and averaging approximately 60 years, the group was about 86% male. Partial responses were seen in three patients, one with hepatocellular carcinoma and two with cutaneous melanoma.

Trimming took 0 bases from V and 6 from J, leaving 11 bases between them. The V gene's germline CDR1 is SGHRS and CDR2 YFSETQ. The length of the CDR3 is 14 residues. TCRdb's table, derived via immunoSEQ multiplex PCR, lists solely in-frame clones and lacks some. The sample carries about 90,000 clones, around 85% recorded once. As to this clone: Additional DNA sequences in this sample encode the identical CDR3.

The source of this sequence is an adult with an advanced solid tumor such as melanoma, head and neck, liver or kidney cancer. This rearrangement joins TRBV5-1 to TRBJ2-3; D remains ambiguous. Sequenced here: CD4+ or CD8+ T cells sorted from blood, sampled in a trial of the OX40 agonist ivuxolimab. CDR3 bases: TGCGCCAGCAGCTTGGAGGCAGGATCCGATACGCAGTATTTT. Its protein product is CASSLEAGSDTQYF.